This T cell receptor (beta chain) was found in a study of blood T cell repertoires in COVID-19. Study as a whole: Sites across the United States, Italy and Spain contributed samples from acute and convalescent COVID-19. In each case, the material was cDNA or gDNA derived from T cells, B-cell-depleted T cells, or PBMCs.

In the source study's methods: Reference gene primer amplification gave nucleated cell count estimates. The assay was immunoSEQ multiplex PCR, and TCRdb's table has in-frame clones only and misses some. The V and J calls and clone size were taken over from that table, and D and trimming were inferred from the DNA. The table records approximately 300,000 clones, 70% to 90% of them present only once. Germline CDR1 is MDHEN and CDR2 is SYDVKM. The ends lost 2 bases at V and 5 bases at J; junction bases unmatched: 7. The CDR3 is made up of 15 amino acids. The specimen was PBMCs or T cells enriched from blood (not recorded which). The sequence was collected from a woman aged 18-29 years who had recovered from COVID-19. V gene TRBV28 combines with J gene TRBJ2-7; 9 nucleotides agree with TRBD1. This CDR3 is CASSLTGGNFDEQYF. CDR3 bases: TGTGCCAGCAGTTTAACAGGGGGCAATTTCGACGAGCAGTACTTC. Drawing the rest from reference TRBV28 and TRBJ2-7, the complete variable domain is DVKVTQSSRYLVKRTGEKVFLECVQDMDHENMFWYRQDPGLGLRLIYFSYDVKMKEKGDIPEGYSVSREKKERFSLILESASTNQTSMYLCASSLTGGNFDEQYFGPGTRLTVT.